A selection of T cell receptor beta chains follows, all from one sample in a study of Ad26.COV2.S vaccination and SARS-CoV-2 variants. The protocol was immunoSEQ multiplex PCR, while the TCRdb copy is restricted to in-frame clones and leaves out a portion. This table has about 350,000 clones, about 88% appearing once. Sequencing was performed on peripheral blood, taken in a trial of Ad26.COV2.S vaccine versus placebo. The receptor source for this set is a person aged 18-60 years who received the Ad26.COV2.S COVID-19 vaccine or a placebo. CDR3s include the opening cysteine and the closing phenylalanine or tryptophan. A D gene is named only where the DNA matches it firmly. Rows may omit the clone size; those that give it use once, few, many or a size class.

>NA|NA|TRBJ2-1|TRBV15
CATSRALTPYNEQFF
TGTGCCACCAGCAGAGCCCTGACACCTTACAATGAGCAGTTCTTC
>NA|NA|TRBJ2-7|TRBV9
CASSFRGSSGEQYF
TGTGCCAGCAGCTTCCGGGGGTCCTCTGGAGAGCAGTACTTC
>NA|TRBD1|TRBJ1-1|TRBV5-6
CASSPPDRGTEAFF
TGTGCCAGCAGCCCACCCGACAGGGGCACTGAAGCTTTCTTT
>once|NA|TRBJ1-5|TRBV23-1
CASSQSGLRGNQPQHF
TGCGCCAGCAGTCAATCTGGACTTCGGGGCAATCAGCCCCAGCATTTT
>NA|NA|TRBJ2-2|TRBV4-3
CASSQDFEGENTGELFF
TGCGCCAGCAGCCAAGATTTTGAGGGAGAGAACACCGGGGAGCTGTTTTTT
>many|TRBD2|TRBJ2-1|TRBV7-2
CASSHQSGGGDNEQFF
TGTGCCAGCAGCCACCAAAGCGGGGGGGGAGACAATGAGCAGTTCTTC
>NA|NA|TRBJ1-1|TRBV5-1
CASSLTGRDTEAFF
TGCGCCAGCAGCTTAACAGGGAGGGACACTGAAGCTTTCTTT
>NA|TRBD1|TRBJ2-1|TRBV5-1
CASSLEGQGFHNEQFF
TGCGCCAGCAGCTTGGAGGGACAGGGTTTCCACAATGAGCAGTTCTTC
>NA|NA|TRBJ2-1|TRBV9
CASSVGGDYNEQFF
TGTGCCAGCAGCGTAGGTGGCGACTACAATGAGCAGTTCTTC
>NA|NA|TRBJ2-1|TRBV11-2
CASSPRAREQFF
TGTGCCAGCAGCCCGAGGGCCAGAGAGCAGTTCTTC
>NA|NA|TRBJ2-5|TRBV7-9
CASSLQGETQYF
TGTGCCAGCAGCTTACAGGGAGAGACCCAGTACTTC
>NA|NA|TRBJ1-5|TRBV27
CASSNQPQHF
TGTGCCAGCTCGAATCAGCCCCAGCATTTT
>NA|NA|TRBJ2-7|TRBV4-1
CASSQVRGEIYEQYF
TGCGCCAGCAGCCAAGTAAGGGGCGAAATCTACGAGCAGTACTTC
>NA|NA|TRBJ2-1|TRBV7-5
CVRSPPSPGTDYHHYNEQFF
TGTGTCAGAAGCCCACCATCTCCCGGGACAGACTATCATCATTACAATGAGCAGTTCTTC
>NA|NA|TRBJ2-5|TRBV2
CASSEIRETQYF
TGTGCCAGCAGTGAAATTCGGGAGACCCAGTACTTC
>NA|NA|TRBJ2-2|TRBV5-4
CASSEIRNTGELFF
TGTGCCAGCAGCGAAATTAGGAACACCGGGGAGCTGTTTTTT
>NA|NA|TRBJ1-5|TRBV21-1
CASLTASNQPQHF
TGTGCCAGCTTGACAGCTAGCAATCAGCCCCAGCATTTT
>NA|NA|TRBJ1-6|TRBV3-1/TRBV3-2
CASSQESEYNSPLHF
TGTGCCAGCAGCCAAGAATCAGAGTATAATTCACCCCTCCATTTT
>few|NA|TRBJ2-7|TRBV30
CAWSGGPPWVQYF
TGTGCCTGGAGCGGTGGACCACCTTGGGTGCAGTACTTC
>NA|TRBD2|TRBJ2-2|TRBV10-1
CASRLAGDTGELFF
TGCGCCAGCCGACTAGCGGGGGACACCGGGGAGCTGTTTTTT
>NA|NA|TRBJ1-4|TRBV28
CASSLFRGGNEKLFF
TGTGCCAGCAGTTTATTCCGGGGCGGTAATGAAAAACTGTTTTTT
>NA|NA|TRBJ2-2|TRBV7-2
CASSLLGRGGTGELFF
TGTGCCAGCAGCTTACTGGGGAGAGGGGGCACCGGGGAGCTGTTTTTT
>once|NA|TRBJ1-1|TRBV27
CASSSTDDMNTEAFF
TGTGCCAGCAGTTCGACAGATGACATGAACACTGAAGCTTTCTTT
>NA|NA|TRBJ2-5|TRBV7-9
CASSFPSGSAETQYF
TGTGCCAGCAGCTTCCCGTCCGGGTCGGCAGAGACCCAGTACTTC
>once|TRBD1|TRBJ2-3|TRBV18
CASCRQGPTSTDTQYF
TGTGCCAGCTGTAGACAGGGGCCTACTAGCACAGATACGCAGTATTTT
>few|NA|TRBJ1-1|TRBV3-1/TRBV3-2
CASSQDPAEAFF
TGTGCCAGCAGCCAAGATCCTGCCGAAGCTTTCTTT
>NA|NA|TRBJ1-1|TRBV19
CASSMLGSEAFF
TGTGCCAGTAGTATGTTGGGCTCTGAAGCTTTCTTT
>NA|NA|TRBJ2-7|TRBV10-3
CAISESGSGSSSYEQYF
TGTGCCATCAGTGAGTCTGGCTCCGGATCGAGCTCCTACGAGCAGTACTTC
>NA|NA|TRBJ1-2|TRBV5-1
CASSFFGGYYGYTF
TGCGCCAGCAGCTTCTTCGGGGGCTACTATGGCTACACCTTC
>NA|TRBD2|TRBJ2-2|TRBV6-2/TRBV6-3
CASSSSRGGTNTGELFF
TGTGCCAGCAGTTCGTCGCGGGGGGGAACGAACACCGGGGAGCTGTTTTTT
>NA|TRBD1|TRBJ2-1|TRBV7-2
CASRKDRGVLYEQFF
TGTGCCAGCAGAAAGGACAGGGGGGTGTTGTATGAGCAGTTCTTC
>NA|TRBD1|TRBJ1-2|TRBV5-5
CASSRQGTTNYGYTF
TGTGCCAGCAGCCGACAGGGGACGACTAACTATGGCTACACCTTC
>NA|NA|TRBJ2-5|TRBV6-5
CASSYLLAPSETQYF
TGTGCCAGCAGTTACCTCCTAGCACCCTCCGAGACCCAGTACTTC
>NA|NA|TRBJ2-1|TRBV12-3/TRBV12-4
CASSPHNEQFF
TGTGCCAGCAGTCCCCACAATGAGCAGTTCTTC
>NA|NA|TRBJ1-1|TRBV7-6
CASSLVVGGDVPTEAFF
TGTGCCAGCAGCTTAGTCGTTGGCGGGGACGTTCCTACTGAAGCTTTCTTT
>NA|NA|TRBJ2-5|TRBV19
CASRRQEAETQYF
TGTGCCAGTAGGAGGCAGGAAGCAGAGACCCAGTACTTC
>NA|NA|TRBJ2-5|TRBV5-4
CASSLDTGETQYF
TGTGCCAGCAGCTTGGATACCGGAGAGACCCAGTACTTC
>once|NA|TRBJ2-3|TRBV5-4
CASSLVAGTADTQYF
TGTGCCAGCAGCTTGGTCGCGGGGACTGCAGATACGCAGTATTTT
>NA|TRBD1|TRBJ1-2|TRBV7-2
CASSGDRLGGYTF
TGTGCCAGCAGCGGGGACAGATTGGGTGGCTACACCTTC
>NA|NA|TRBJ1-4|TRBV11-2
CASSRLNEKLFF
TGTGCCAGCTCCCGACTTAATGAAAAACTGTTTTTT
>NA|TRBD1|TRBJ2-7|TRBV7-8
CASSLRDRTYEQYF
TGTGCCAGCAGCTTAAGGGACAGAACCTACGAGCAGTACTTC
>once|NA|TRBJ2-2|TRBV10-3
CAIYQGTGELFF
TGTGCCATTTACCAAGGCACCGGGGAGCTGTTTTTT
>NA|NA|TRBJ2-7|TRBV5-3
CARSYGLECEQYF
TGTGCCAGAAGCTATGGACTCGAATGCGAGCAGTACTTC
>NA|NA|TRBJ1-3|TRBV11-3
CASSIGKENTIYF
TGTGCCAGCAGCATCGGGAAGGAAAACACCATATATTTT
>once|NA|TRBJ1-2|TRBV5-4
CASSLVEGQNYGYTF
TGTGCCAGCAGCTTGGTGGAAGGACAGAACTATGGCTACACCTTC
>NA|NA|TRBJ1-2|TRBV6-5
CASVDRYYGYTF
TGTGCCAGCGTTGACAGGTACTATGGCTACACCTTC
>once|NA|TRBJ2-1|TRBV4-1
CASSQQRGASYNEQFF
TGCGCCAGCAGCCAGCAGAGGGGCGCCTCCTACAATGAGCAGTTCTTC